The sequence of this T cell receptor beta chain was determined in a study of T cells in localized non-small cell lung cancer. Profiled with immunoSEQ multiplex PCR; TCRdb holds only in-frame clones, not every one. The sample records 40,000 to 55,000 clones, about 86% being singletons. This CDR3 is 14 amino acids long. Trimming took off 6 bases at V and 5 bases at J, with 16 bases between the two ends. Germline CDR1 is LNHDA and CDR2 is SQIVND (reference sequence). The study, taken as a whole, reports: In uninvolved adjacent lung, T cell clonality reached its highest value, exceeding tumor. Only one tumor region was sequenced, so heterogeneity remains possible. Adjacent lung had a median roughly 60 of the 100 largest tumor clones.

For this clone: Its target is not known.

This clonotype originated in a man aged 40-75 years with stage III lung adenocarcinoma. This specimen was peripheral blood mononuclear cells, taken before any cancer treatment. This chain joins TRBV19 and TRBJ1-2, with D unclear. The CDR3 reads CASSANALLYGYTF. The CDR3 nucleotides read TGTGCCAGTAGCGCTAACGCCCTTCTATATGGCTACACCTTC.